The 6 T cell receptor beta chains presented below share a single source sample, sequenced in a study of T cells after posttransplantation cyclophosphamide. Cyclophosphamide on days +3 and +4 followed busulfan-fludarabine conditioning and a marrow graft. Sequencing used immunoSEQ multiplex PCR; TCRdb keeps in-frame clones, though not all of them. In the table there are about 6,700 clones, roughly four fifths of which are singletons. Material: PBMCs, obtained after allogeneic stem cell transplant with posttransplant cyclophosphamide. The receptors were gathered from a female patient in her 50s who received an allogeneic stem cell transplant from a related donor, was CMV-positive, and had no GVHD. Some T cells may possibly be graft donor cells.

V usage is TRBV10-3 and J usage is TRBJ1-1; 10 bases map to TRBD1. CDR3 length: 16 residues. V dropped 7 bases and J dropped 6; count of bases not matched to a gene: 14. Germline values: CDR1 ENHRY, CDR2 SYGVKD. The CDR3 nucleotides are TGTGCCATCACTTTAGACAGGGGGCGTGGTAAGGCTGAAGCTTTCTTT. Amino acid sequence: CAITLDRGRGKAEAFF.

The chain couples TRBV14 to TRBJ2-1; 10 positions agree with TRBD2. V shed 4 bases, J shed 8 bases, and the junction held 5 bases outside the gene matches. In germline, CDR1 is SGHDN, CDR2 FVKESK. CDR3 length equals 14 residues. The CDR3, as DNA: TGTGCCAGCAGCCGAGCGGGGGGGTCGTATGAGCAGTTCTTC. Encoded protein: CASSRAGGSYEQFF.

This clone was seen just once. The chain employs TRBV25-1 and TRBJ1-2, with D unresolved. CDR1 MGHDK and CDR2 SYGVNS come from the germline V gene. This CDR3 is 13 amino acids long. V was shortened by 4 bases and J by 3 bases, with 9 bases between the two germline ends. The CDR3 protein is CASSGQNDYGYTF. CDR3 bases: TGTGCCAGCAGTGGCCAGAACGACTATGGCTACACCTTC.

The CDR3 DNA follows: TGTGCCAGCAGCCCCACAGATGGGCGCGACACCGGGGAGCTGTTTTTT. This gives the protein CASSPTDGRDTGELFF. The chain links TRBV7-9 to TRBJ2-2; no clear D gene. The CDR3 sequence is 16 residues long. Germline CDR1 is SEHNR and CDR2 is FQNEAQ (reference sequence). Trimming took off 5 bases at V and 3 bases at J, with 16 bases between the two ends.

The chain combines TRBV19 with TRBJ1-4, with 8 bases matching TRBD1. The V gene's germline CDR1 is LNHDA and CDR2 SQIVND (reference sequence). This CDR3 comprises 12 residues. After removal of 7 bases from V and 8 bases from J, the junction contained 3 bases not matched to a gene. The chain's CDR3 is CASKTGGEKLFF. Here the CDR3 DNA reads TGTGCCAGTAAAACAGGGGGGGAAAAACTGTTTTTT.

J is TRBJ1-1 and V is TRBV19; TRBD1 aligns across 8 bases. The ends lost 5 bases at V and 2 bases at J; junction bases unmatched: 7. The CDR3 has 15 amino acids. CDR1 is LNHDA and CDR2 is SQIVND in the germline V gene (reference sequence). CDR3 sequence reads: CASSPRTGFNTEAFF. The CDR3 nucleotides are TGTGCCAGTAGTCCCCGGACAGGGTTTAACACTGAAGCTTTCTTT.